These 10 T cell receptor beta chains share one sample of origin, sequenced in a study of T cell responses to AZD1222 COVID-19 vaccine. Measured with immunoSEQ multiplex PCR; TCRdb has only the in-frame clones, and not every one. The sample lists 85,000 to 90,000 clones; approximately 89% were seen once. The sample was peripheral blood, taken on day 0 of AZD1222 vaccination. The receptors were gathered from an adult in good health.

V usage is TRBV2 and J usage is TRBJ1-2, with D hard to call. CDR3 length: 12 residues. V gave up 8 bases and J gave up 4 bases, with 11 bases separating them. Per germline, CDR1 SNHLY and CDR2 FYNNEI. CDR3 amino acids: CASSPGSYGYTF. CDR3 nucleotides: TGTGCCAGCTCCCCCGGATCCTATGGCTACACCTTC. The complete variable domain, with remaining parts taken from reference TRBV2 and TRBJ1-2, reads EPEVTQTPSHQVTQMGQEVILRCVPISNHLYFYWYRQILGQKVEFLVSFYNNEISEKSEIFDDQFSVERPDGSNFTLKIRSTKLEDSAMYFCASSPGSYGYTFGSGTRLTVV.

V gene TRBV11-2 combines with J gene TRBJ1-6; D gene ambiguous. V was clipped by 0 bases and J by 7 bases, with 4 bases between them. Per the germline V gene, CDR1 is SGHAT and CDR2 is FQNNGV. The CDR3 extends over 13 amino acids. CDR3 nucleotide sequence: TGTGCCAGCAGCTTAGACCCCAATTCACCCCTCCACTTT. Amino acids: CASSLDPNSPLHF.

The V call is TRBV11-3, the J call TRBJ2-5; 10 bases are a match to TRBD1. Germline V CDR1 and CDR2: SGHNT, YENEEA. With 4 bases clipped from V and 7 bases from J, the junction kept 3 bases outside the gene matches. The CDR3 is 13 residues long. The CDR3 region is CASSSGTGATQYF. The CDR3 DNA reads as TGTGCCAGCAGCTCCGGGACAGGGGCGACCCAGTACTTC.

This clone has a handful of counts. The V and J genes are TRBV5-6 and TRBJ1-1; D unclear. Germline CDR1 reads SGHDT; CDR2 reads YYEEEE. The CDR3 extends over 13 amino acids. Trimming removed 7 bases at V and 10 bases at J, with 20 bases between. The CDR3 DNA reads as TGTGCCAGCGGCAGTGGCGCCGTTCTTGTAGCTTTCTTT. Amino acids: CASGSGAVLVAFF.

The chain employs TRBV6-5 and TRBJ2-2; a possible D gene is TRBD2 (5 bases). Germline values: CDR1 MNHEY, CDR2 SVGAGI. The CDR3 is made up of 11 amino acids. V lost 6 bases, J lost 8 bases, and 7 bases lay in between. The chain's CDR3 is CASRGVGELFF. As DNA, the CDR3 is TGTGCCAGCAGGGGAGTGGGGGAGCTGTTTTTT.

This chain connects TRBV3-1 (or the pseudogene TRBV3-2) to TRBJ1-2; D call uncertain. Germline CDR1 LGHDT, CDR2 YNNKEL (reference sequence). V was trimmed by 2 bases and J by 8 bases, leaving 15 bases between them. This CDR3 region has 14 residues. CDR3 sequence (DNA): TGTGCCAGCAGCCAAAGAAGAGGATCGTTGGGCTACACCTTC. This encodes CASSQRRGSLGYTF.

This sequence joins TRBV27 and TRBJ2-1; 9 nucleotides match TRBD2. The CDR3 runs 16 residues. Germline CDR1 MNHEY, CDR2 SMNVEV (reference sequence). V shed 3 bases, J shed 4 bases, and the junction held 7 bases outside the gene matches. The CDR3 bases are TGTGCCAGCAGTTTTTCTGGGCTAGCGGGATACAATGAGCAGTTCTTC. Translation: CASSFSGLAGYNEQFF.

The rearrangement uses TRBV30 and TRBJ1-6; 11 bases are a match to TRBD1. The germline CDR1 and CDR2 sequences are GTSNPN and SVGIG (reference sequence). The CDR3 totals 15 residues. J lost 7 bases, V lost 3 bases, and 5 bases had no gene match. The CDR3: CAWSRTGGMNSPLHF. The CDR3 nucleotides read TGTGCCTGGAGCCGGACAGGGGGCATGAATTCACCCCTCCACTTT.

This sequence joins TRBV4-3 and TRBJ1-5, with D perhaps TRBD1 (6 bases). V was cut by 4 bases and J by 4 bases, with 20 bases left in between. The CDR3 runs to 17 residues. Germline CDR1 LGHNA, CDR2 YSLEER. CDR3 amino acids: CASSLGLGAGENQPQHF. In DNA form, the CDR3 reads TGCGCCAGCAGCCTCGGTTTGGGGGCAGGGGAGAATCAGCCCCAGCATTTT.

A single count supports this clone. The CDR3 DNA reads as TGTGCCAGCAGCCTGGGGCTAGCGGGAGTTGAGCAGTTCTTC. Translating it yields CASSLGLAGVEQFF. V is TRBV7-9 and J is TRBJ2-1; 10 bases fit TRBD2. After removal of 5 bases from V and 9 bases from J, the junction contained 7 bases not matched to a gene. The CDR3 runs to 14 residues. The V gene's germline CDR1 is SEHNR and CDR2 FQNEAQ (reference sequence).